A single sample is the source of the 13 T cell receptor beta chains below, sequenced in a study of blood T cell repertoires in COVID-19. Assay: immunoSEQ multiplex PCR; the TCRdb copy retains only in-frame clones and omits some. Among tens of thousands of clones listed, 75% to 95% were seen once. Sequencing was done on a sample of peripheral blood. The receptors stem from a human donor with active COVID-19. The donor label of this sample is uncertain.

The V call is TRBV7-9, the J call TRBJ2-1, with TRBD2 matching 10 bases. The CDR3 spans 16 residues. Germline V gene sequence: CDR1 SEHNR, CDR2 FQNEAQ (reference sequence). Trimming removed 5 bases from V and 7 bases from J; junction bases left unmatched: 11. The CDR3 DNA is TGTGCCAGCAGCCCCCCGAGGGCTAGCGGGAGTAATGAGCAGTTCTTC. Translation gives CASSPPRASGSNEQFF.

The rearrangement joins TRBV2 to TRBJ1-3; no firm D call. Germline V CDR1 and CDR2: SNHLY, FYNNEI. The CDR3 spans 15 residues. Trimming cost V 5 bases and J 0 bases, with 11 bases left between them. CDR3 DNA: TGTGCCAGCAGTCCGACCGTAGCCTCTGGAAACACCATATATTTT. Translating it yields CASSPTVASGNTIYF.

This chain links TRBV11-3 with TRBJ2-7; maybe TRBD2 (6 bases). From germline, CDR1 is SGHNT and CDR2 YENEEA. Trimming removed 5 bases from V and 0 bases from J, with 14 bases in between. This CDR3 contains 15 residues. CDR3 protein: CASSHGTAPSYEQYF. The CDR3 DNA follows: TGTGCCAGCAGCCACGGGACTGCCCCCTCCTACGAGCAGTACTTC.

The chain joins TRBV15 to TRBJ2-1; TRBD2 aligns across 8 bases. V dropped 0 bases and J dropped 9; count of bases not matched to a gene: 10. In germline, CDR1 is LNHNV, CDR2 YYDKDF (reference sequence). The CDR3 totals 16 residues. The CDR3 region is CATSRDREGLFSEQFF. CDR3 nucleotide sequence: TGTGCCACCAGCAGAGATCGGGAGGGTTTATTTAGTGAGCAGTTCTTC.

The chain carries TRBV7-3 and TRBJ2-1; weak D call: TRBD1 (6 bases). V dropped 3 bases and J dropped 6 bases, with 9 bases sitting between them. Germline lookup yields CDR1 SGHTA and CDR2 FQGTGA. The CDR3 contains 13 residues. The CDR3 reads CASSFGQPNEQFF. Written as DNA, the CDR3 is TGTGCCAGCAGCTTCGGACAGCCCAATGAGCAGTTCTTC.

V and J are TRBV28 and TRBJ2-3; 7 bases are shared with TRBD1. Germline V gene lookup returns CDR1 MDHEN and CDR2 SYDVKM. With V trimmed by 6 bases and J by 5 bases, 8 bases remained unmatched. The CDR3 length is 14 residues. CDR3 DNA sequence: TGTGCCAGCAGGAACAGGGGAAAAGGAGATACGCAGTATTTT. It is translated as CASRNRGKGDTQYF.

The chain couples TRBV5-1 to TRBJ2-1, with 11 bases that match TRBD1. V trimming: 3 bases; J trimming: 9 bases; junction bases outside the gene matches: 2. CDR1 is SGHRS, CDR2 YFSETQ, per germline. The length of the CDR3 is 13 residues. CDR3 protein: CASSSGTGGEQFF. The CDR3 nucleotides are TGCGCCAGCAGCTCCGGGACAGGGGGTGAGCAGTTCTTC.

The chain uses TRBV21-1 and TRBJ2-5; the table's TRBD2 call for D was not verified on the DNA. TRBV21-1 is annotated as a pseudogene. The CDR3 consists of 18 residues. The CDR3 nucleotides are TGTGCCAGCAGCATTACCGGACTAGCGGGAGTACGGGACGAGACCCAGTACTTC. This gives the protein CASSITGLAGVRDETQYF.

This chain links TRBV11-2 with TRBJ2-3; 10 bases agree with TRBD2. The CDR3 has 17 amino acids. Trimming removed 1 base from V and 1 base from J; junction bases left unmatched: 5. From germline, CDR1 is SGHAT and CDR2 FQNNGV. Here the CDR3 reads CASSLGLAGVGTDTQYF. CDR3 nucleotide sequence: TGTGCCAGCAGCTTAGGCCTAGCGGGAGTAGGCACAGATACGCAGTATTTT.

This chain joins TRBV7-2 and TRBJ2-7; a possible D gene is TRBD1 (5 bases). CDR1 and CDR2 from the germline V gene are SGHTA and FQGNSA. CDR3 length: 15 amino acids. V was shortened by 5 bases and J by 0 bases, with 14 bases between the two germline ends. CDR3: CASSPSGSSSYEQYF. DNA of the CDR3: TGTGCCAGCAGCCCCTCAGGGTCGAGCTCCTACGAGCAGTACTTC.

This chain joins TRBV28 and TRBJ2-7, with D possibly being TRBD1 (9 bases). The germline gives CDR1 MDHEN, CDR2 SYDVKM. This CDR3 is built from 19 residues. The V end lost 4 bases, the J end lost 4 bases, and 29 bases lay between the germline ends. The DNA for the CDR3 is TGTGCCAGCAGTTCCGCCGGGACAGGGACGGGAGGGGTTCCGTACGAGCAGTACTTC. Its protein product is CASSSAGTGTGGVPYEQYF.

The chain combines TRBV11-3 with TRBJ2-7; 7 bases align to TRBD2. The CDR3 extends over 15 amino acids. CDR1 is SGHNT and CDR2 is YENEEA in the germline V gene. V shed 5 bases, J shed 3 bases, and the junction held 10 bases outside the gene matches. The CDR3 reads CASSKRGGRNYEQYF. As DNA, the CDR3 is TGTGCCAGCAGCAAAAGGGGCGGGAGAAACTACGAGCAGTACTTC.

The rearrangement uses TRBV19 and TRBJ2-2, with a tentative D call TRBD2 (6 bases). Germline CDR1 and CDR2: LNHDA and SQIVND (reference sequence). Deletions cut 3 bases from V and 4 bases from J, with 12 bases between. This CDR3 has 15 amino acids. Written as DNA, the CDR3 is TGTGCCAGTAGTATTATCGCGGGACCCACCGGGGAGCTGTTTTTT. This translates into CASSIIAGPTGELFF.